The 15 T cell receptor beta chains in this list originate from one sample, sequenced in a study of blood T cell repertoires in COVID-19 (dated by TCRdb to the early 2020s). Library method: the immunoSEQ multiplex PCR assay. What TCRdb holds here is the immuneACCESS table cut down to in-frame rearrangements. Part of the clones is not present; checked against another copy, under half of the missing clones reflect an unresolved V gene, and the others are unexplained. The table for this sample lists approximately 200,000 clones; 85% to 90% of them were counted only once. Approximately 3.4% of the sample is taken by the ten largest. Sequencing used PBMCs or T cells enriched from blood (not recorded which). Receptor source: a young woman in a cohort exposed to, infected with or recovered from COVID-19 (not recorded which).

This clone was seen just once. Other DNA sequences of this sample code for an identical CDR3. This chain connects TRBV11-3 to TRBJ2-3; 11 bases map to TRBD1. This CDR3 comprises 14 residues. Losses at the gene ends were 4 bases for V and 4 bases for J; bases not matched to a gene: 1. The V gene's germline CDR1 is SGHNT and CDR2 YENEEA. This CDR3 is CASSSGQGADTQYF. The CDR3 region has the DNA TGTGCCAGCAGCTCGGGACAGGGGGCAGATACGCAGTATTTT. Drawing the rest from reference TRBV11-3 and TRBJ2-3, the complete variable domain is EAGVVQSPRYKIIEKKQPVAFWCNPISGHNTLYWYLQNLGQGPELLIRYENEEAVDDSQLPKDRFSAERLKGVDSTLKIQPAELGDSAVYLCASSSGQGADTQYFGPGTRLTVL.

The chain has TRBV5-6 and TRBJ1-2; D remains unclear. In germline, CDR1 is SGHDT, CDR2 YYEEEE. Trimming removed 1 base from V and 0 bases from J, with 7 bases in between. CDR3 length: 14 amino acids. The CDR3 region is CASSLYVANYGYTF. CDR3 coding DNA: TGTGCCAGCAGCTTGTACGTAGCTAACTATGGCTACACCTTC.

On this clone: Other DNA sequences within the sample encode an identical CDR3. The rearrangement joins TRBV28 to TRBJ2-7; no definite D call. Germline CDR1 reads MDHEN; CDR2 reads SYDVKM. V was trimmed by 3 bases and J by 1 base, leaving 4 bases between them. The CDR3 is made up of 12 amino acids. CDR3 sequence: CASSFGSYEQYF. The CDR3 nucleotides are TGTGCCAGCAGTTTCGGGTCCTACGAGCAGTACTTC.

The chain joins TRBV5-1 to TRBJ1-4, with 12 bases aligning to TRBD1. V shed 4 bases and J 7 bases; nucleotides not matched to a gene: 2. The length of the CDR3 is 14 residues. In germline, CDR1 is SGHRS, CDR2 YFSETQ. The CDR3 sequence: CASSPGQGAEKLFF. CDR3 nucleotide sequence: TGCGCCAGCAGCCCGGGACAGGGGGCTGAAAAACTGTTTTTT. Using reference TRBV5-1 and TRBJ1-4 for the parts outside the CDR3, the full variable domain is KAGVTQTPRYLIKTRGQQVTLSCSPISGHRSVSWYQQTPGQGLQFLFEYFSETQRNKGNFPGRFSGRQFSNSRSEMNVSTLELGDSALYLCASSPGQGAEKLFFGSGTQLSVL.

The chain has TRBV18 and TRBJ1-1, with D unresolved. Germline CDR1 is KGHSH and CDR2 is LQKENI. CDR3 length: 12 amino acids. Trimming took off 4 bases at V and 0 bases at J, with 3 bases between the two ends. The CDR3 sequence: CASSLMNTEAFF. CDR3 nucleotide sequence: TGTGCCAGCTCACTTATGAACACTGAAGCTTTCTTT.

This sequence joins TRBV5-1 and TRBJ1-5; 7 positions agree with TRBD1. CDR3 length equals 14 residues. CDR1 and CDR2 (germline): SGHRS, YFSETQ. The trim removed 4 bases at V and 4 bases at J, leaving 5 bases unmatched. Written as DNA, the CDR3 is TGCGCCAGCAGCCCCGGACAGGAAAATCAGCCCCAGCATTTT. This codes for CASSPGQENQPQHF.

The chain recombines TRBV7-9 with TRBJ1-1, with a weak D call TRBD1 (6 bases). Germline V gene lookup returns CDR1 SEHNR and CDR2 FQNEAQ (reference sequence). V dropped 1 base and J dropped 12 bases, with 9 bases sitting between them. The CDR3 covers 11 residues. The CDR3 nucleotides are TGTGCCAGCAGCTTAGGGACAGACACTTTCTTT. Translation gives CASSLGTDTFF.

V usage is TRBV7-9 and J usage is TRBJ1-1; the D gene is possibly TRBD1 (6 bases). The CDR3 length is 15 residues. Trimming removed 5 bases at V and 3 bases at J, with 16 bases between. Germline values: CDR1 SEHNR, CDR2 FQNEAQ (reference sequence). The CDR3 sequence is CASSPSTGLDTEAFF. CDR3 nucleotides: TGTGCCAGCAGCCCCTCCACAGGGTTAGACACTGAAGCTTTCTTT.

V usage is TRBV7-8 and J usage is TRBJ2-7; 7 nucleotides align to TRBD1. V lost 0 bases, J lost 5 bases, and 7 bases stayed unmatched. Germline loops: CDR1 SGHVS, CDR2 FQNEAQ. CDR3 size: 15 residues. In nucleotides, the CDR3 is TGTGCCAGCAGCTTAGCGTCCCAGGGGGTAGACGAGCAGTACTTC. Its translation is CASSLASQGVDEQYF.

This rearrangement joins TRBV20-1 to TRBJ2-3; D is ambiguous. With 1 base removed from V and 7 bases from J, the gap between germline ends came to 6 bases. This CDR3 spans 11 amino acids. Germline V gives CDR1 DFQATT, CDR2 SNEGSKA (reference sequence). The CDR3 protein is CSARGGYTQYF. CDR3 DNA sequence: TGCAGTGCTAGAGGCGGATATACGCAGTATTTT.

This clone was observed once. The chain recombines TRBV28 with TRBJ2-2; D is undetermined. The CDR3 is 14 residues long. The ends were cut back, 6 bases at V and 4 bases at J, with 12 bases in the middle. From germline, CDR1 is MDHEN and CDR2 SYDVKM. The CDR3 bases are TGTGCCAGCAGATCACAGCCTACCACCGGGGAGCTGTTTTTT. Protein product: CASRSQPTTGELFF.

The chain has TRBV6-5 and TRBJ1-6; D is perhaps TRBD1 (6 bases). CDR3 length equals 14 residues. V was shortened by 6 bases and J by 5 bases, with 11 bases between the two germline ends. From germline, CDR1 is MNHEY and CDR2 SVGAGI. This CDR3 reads CASSHEGDNSPLHF. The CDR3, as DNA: TGTGCCAGCAGCCATGAGGGGGATAATTCACCCCTCCACTTT.

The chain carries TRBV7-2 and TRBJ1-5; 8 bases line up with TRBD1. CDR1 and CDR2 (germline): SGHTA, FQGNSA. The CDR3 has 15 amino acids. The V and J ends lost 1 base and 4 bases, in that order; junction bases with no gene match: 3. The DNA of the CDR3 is TGTGCCAGCAGCTTAGTGGGACAGGATAATCAGCCCCAGCATTTT. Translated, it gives CASSLVGQDNQPQHF.

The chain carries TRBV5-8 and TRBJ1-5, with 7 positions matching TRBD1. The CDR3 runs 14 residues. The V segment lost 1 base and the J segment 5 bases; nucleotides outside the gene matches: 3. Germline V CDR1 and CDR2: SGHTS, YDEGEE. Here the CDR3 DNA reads TGTGCCAGCAGCTTGAGGACAGGTTATCAGCCCCAGCATTTT. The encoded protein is CASSLRTGYQPQHF. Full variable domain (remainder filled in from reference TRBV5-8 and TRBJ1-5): EAGVTQSPTHLIKTRGQQATLRCSPISGHTSVYWYQQALGLGLQFLLWYDEGEERNRGNFPPRFSGRQFPNYSSELNVNALELEDSALYLCASSLRTGYQPQHFGDGTRLSIL.

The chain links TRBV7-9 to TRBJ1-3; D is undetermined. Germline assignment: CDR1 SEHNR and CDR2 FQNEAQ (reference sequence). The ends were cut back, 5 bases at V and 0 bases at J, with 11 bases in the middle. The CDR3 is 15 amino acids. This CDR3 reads CASSLLRSSGNTIYF. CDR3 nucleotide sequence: TGTGCCAGCAGCCTGCTGCGGAGCTCTGGAAACACCATATATTTT.